The rows below give T cell receptor beta chains drawn from one sample of a study of T cells after yellow fever vaccination. MiXCR, applied by TCRdb to the 5' RACE reads, yields one record per CDR3 protein. The sample includes tens of thousands of distinct CDR3 sequences, 7.4% of them seen just once. Sequencing used CD8+ T cells sorted from PBMCs, obtained 15 days after the yellow fever booster vaccination. The receptors come from a young man who received the YFV17D yellow fever vaccine. Both conserved end residues are part of each CDR3. A D gene is named only where the DNA matches it firmly. Clone size is shown for a subset of rows, as once, few, many or a class of expanded clone.

D gene	V gene	CDR3 length	J gene	clone size	CDR3 DNA	CDR3 protein
TRBD1	TRBV20-1	14	TRBJ2-7	many	TGCAGTGCTAGAGATCCGACAGGGGCCTACGAGCAGTACTTC	CSARDPTGAYEQYF
NA	TRBV7-2	13	TRBJ2-3	few	TGTGCCAGCGGGCCACCTATCACAGATACGCAGTATTTT	CASGPPITDTQYF
NA	TRBV5-4	14	TRBJ2-7	many	TGTGCCACATTCCTGAGCGGAGCTCCTTACGAGCAGTACTTC	CATFLSGAPYEQYF
TRBD1	TRBV6-1	15	TRBJ2-7	NA	TGTGCCAGCAGTGCTTCCGGGACAGGGGGCTACGAGCAGTACTTC	CASSASGTGGYEQYF
NA	TRBV20-1	15	TRBJ2-2	many	TGCAGTGCTCCCCCCAGGGTCGGGGACACCGGGGAGCTGTTTTTT	CSAPPRVGDTGELFF
NA	TRBV19	15	TRBJ2-1	many	TGTGCCAGTAGTATAGATCCCACCCACCTCAATGAGCAGTTCTTC	CASSIDPTHLNEQFF
TRBD2	TRBV20-1	18	TRBJ2-7	few	TGCAGTGCTAGAGTGGAGACTAGCGGGAGTTTTTTAGTGCGCGAGCAGTACTTC	CSARVETSGSFLVREQYF
TRBD1	TRBV5-1	14	TRBJ2-1	many	TGCGCCAGCAGGGCGGCAGGGGGTAGGGTGAAGCAGTTCTTC	CASRAAGGRVKQFF
NA	TRBV5-1	13	TRBJ2-1	many	TGCGCCAGCAACGACGCTCCCGGCAATGAGCAGTTCTTC	CASNDAPGNEQFF
TRBD1	TRBV4-3	13	TRBJ2-7	NA	TGCGCCAGCAGCCAACACGACAGGGCCGAGCAGTACTTC	CASSQHDRAEQYF
NA	TRBV28	14	TRBJ2-1	NA	TGTGCCAGCGGCCCTGGGCTCTTGGGGAATGAGCAGTTCTTC	CASGPGLLGNEQFF
TRBD2	TRBV9	15	TRBJ2-1	many	TGTGCCAGCAGCGTAGGGGGACTAGCGGGCTATGAGCAGTTCTTC	CASSVGGLAGYEQFF
NA	TRBV7-2	15	TRBJ2-3	many	TGTGCCAGCAGCTTAGTTGGGGAGTTCGCAGATACGCAGTATTTT	CASSLVGEFADTQYF
NA	TRBV5-1	12	TRBJ2-7	many	TGCGCCAGCATCTCCAACGCCTACGAGCAGTACTTC	CASISNAYEQYF
NA	TRBV5-1	15	TRBJ2-1	many	TGCGCCAGCAGCTCAACTAGCCGGAGCCACAATGAGCAGTTCTTC	CASSSTSRSHNEQFF
NA	TRBV20-1	13	TRBJ2-2	NA	TGCAGTGCGAGAGACAGGAACACCGGGGAGCTGTTTTTT	CSARDRNTGELFF
TRBD2	TRBV6-2/TRBV6-3	17	TRBJ2-7	many	TGTGCCAGCAGTTACGGGGAGTCGGCTAGCGGGAGTTACGAGCAGTACTTC	CASSYGESASGSYEQYF
NA	TRBV9	15	TRBJ2-1	NA	TGTGCCAGCAGCGCGGGAGTTTCTAGGAGGAATGAGCAGTTCTTC	CASSAGVSRRNEQFF
NA	TRBV6-5	16	TRBJ2-7	medium-sized	TGTGCCAGCAGTTATGGATCGGGGGTCCCTAACTACGAGCAGTACTTC	CASSYGSGVPNYEQYF
NA	TRBV7-8	18	TRBJ2-7	few	TGTGCCAGCAGCTTATTAAGCGGGTCCAGCCGGCTCCATTCCGAGCAGTACTTC	CASSLLSGSSRLHSEQYF
NA	TRBV12-3/TRBV12-4	12	TRBJ2-2	many	TGTGCCAGCTGTTCCTCTACCGGGGAGCTGTTTTTT	CASCSSTGELFF
TRBD1	TRBV29-1	11	TRBJ1-1	many	TGCAGCGGCCTGACAGGGGATGAAGCTTTCTTT	CSGLTGDEAFF
NA	TRBV7-4	13	TRBJ2-2	many	TGTGCCAACCCCCGAACACGAATCGGGGAGCTGTTTTTT	CANPRTRIGELFF
NA	TRBV5-5	14	TRBJ2-7	many	TGTGCCAGCAGCCCCGAAGGGAATACCTACGAGCAGTACTTC	CASSPEGNTYEQYF
TRBD2	TRBV29-1	14	TRBJ2-7	many	TGCAGCGTTTTGCGACTAGCGGAGTCCTACGAGCAGTACTTC	CSVLRLAESYEQYF